Included here is one T cell receptor (beta chain) sequence, with context. Germline values: CDR1 SGHRS, CDR2 YFSETQ. The V end was cut by 4 bases, the J end by 3 bases, with 15 bases between. The CDR3 totals 15 residues. The data were taken from a study of blood T cell repertoires in COVID-19. TCRdb's table, derived via immunoSEQ multiplex PCR, lists solely in-frame clones and lacks some. The sample shows around 150,000 clones, 84% of them seen only once. This chain links TRBV5-1 with TRBJ2-3, with a tentative D call TRBD2 (6 bases). The sample was peripheral blood. This receptor was taken from a human donor in a cohort sampled during active COVID-19. The CDR3 DNA sequence: TGCGCCAGCAGCGGCGACCCCGGGGGAACAGATACGCAGTATTTT. It encodes CASSGDPGGTDTQYF.